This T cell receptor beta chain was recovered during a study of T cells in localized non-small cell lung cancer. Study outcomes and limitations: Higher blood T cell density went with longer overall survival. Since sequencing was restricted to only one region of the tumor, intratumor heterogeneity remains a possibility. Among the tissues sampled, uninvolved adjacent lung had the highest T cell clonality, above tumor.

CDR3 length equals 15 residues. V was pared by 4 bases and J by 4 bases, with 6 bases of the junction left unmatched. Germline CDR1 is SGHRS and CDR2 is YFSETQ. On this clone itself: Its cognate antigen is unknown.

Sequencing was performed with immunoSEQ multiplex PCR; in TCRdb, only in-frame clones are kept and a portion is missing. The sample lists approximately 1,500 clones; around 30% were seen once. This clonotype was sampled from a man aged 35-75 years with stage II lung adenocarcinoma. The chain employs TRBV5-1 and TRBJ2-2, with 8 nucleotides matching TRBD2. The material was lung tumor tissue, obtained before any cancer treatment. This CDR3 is CASSGGLGVTGELFF. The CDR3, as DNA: TGCGCCAGCAGCGGGGGACTAGGAGTCACCGGGGAGCTGTTTTTT. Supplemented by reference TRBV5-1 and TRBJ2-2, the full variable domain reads KAGVTQTPRYLIKTRGQQVTLSCSPISGHRSVSWYQQTPGQGLQFLFEYFSETQRNKGNFPGRFSGRQFSNSRSEMNVSTLELGDSALYLCASSGGLGVTGELFFGEGSRLTVL.